This is a list of T cell receptor beta chains from one sample in a study of blood T cell repertoires in COVID-19. Here immunoSEQ multiplex PCR was the method, and the copy in TCRdb shows in-frame clones only, minus some. Among 150,000 or so clones listed, 80% to 90% were seen once. Sequencing was done on a sample of peripheral blood. All receptors derive from a woman in her 70s with COVID-19, enrolled during active disease. Both conserved end residues are part of each CDR3. Not every row has a clone size; where given, it reads once, few, many or a size class.

clone_size: .
v_call: TRBV5-1
j_call: TRBJ1-1
cdr3_aa: CASSLNRGTFAEAFF

clone_size: .
v_call: TRBV4-2
j_call: TRBJ2-2
cdr3_aa: CASSRPGRRGELFF

clone_size: .
v_call: TRBV27
j_call: TRBJ1-6
cdr3_aa: CASSPRQGARNSPLHF

clone_size: .
v_call: TRBV3-1/TRBV3-2
j_call: TRBJ2-1
cdr3_aa: CASSQDNGGGIYNEQFF

clone_size: .
v_call: TRBV5-1
j_call: TRBJ2-3
cdr3_aa: CASSSRVATDTQYF

clone_size: once
v_call: TRBV19
j_call: TRBJ2-2
cdr3_aa: CASSGQGNTGELFF

clone_size: once
v_call: TRBV11-2
j_call: TRBJ2-5
cdr3_aa: CASSKRTGQETQYF

clone_size: .
v_call: TRBV5-4
j_call: TRBJ2-2
cdr3_aa: CASSRQGSAGELFF

clone_size: .
v_call: TRBV7-3
j_call: TRBJ2-1
cdr3_aa: CASSLNSATYNEQFF

clone_size: .
v_call: TRBV19
j_call: TRBJ2-3
cdr3_aa: CASSVRPGDTQYF

clone_size: .
v_call: TRBV2
j_call: TRBJ1-6
cdr3_aa: CASKREISDSPLHF